This note documents a single T cell receptor beta chain sequence. Its antigen remains unknown. The V gene lost 4 bases and the J gene lost 9 bases, with 12 bases spanning the gap. The CDR3 consists of 13 residues. Looked up from germline, CDR1 is KGHDR and CDR2 is SFDVKD. Two oligonucleotides, mixed equimolar, formed the beta constant-region primer covering TRBC1 and TRBC2. Four rounds of PCR amplified the ligated cDNA using nested alpha and beta constant-region primers plus SP2. TCRdb analysed the UMI-ligation and nested PCR reads with MiXCR anew, one entry per CDR3 protein. This repertoire shows around 30,000 distinct CDR3 sequences, approximately 17% found once; its top ten account for about 3.4%. The source of the sample is a study of naive and memory T cell subsets. Study findings and constraints: Clonotypes are single alpha or beta chains, not paired receptors.

The clonotype was recovered from a human donor in good health. The rearrangement joins TRBV24-1 to TRBJ2-1; no reliable D call. Sequencing was done on a sample of effector memory CD4+ T cells from blood. Stated subset: effector memory, CD45RA- CD27-. CDR3 nucleotide sequence: TGTGCCACCAGTGACGCAAGGTTCGGTGAGCAGTTCTTC. This translates into CATSDARFGEQFF.